Sequencing of this T cell receptor (beta chain) was carried out in a study of T cell repertoires in cytomegalovirus infection (dated by TCRdb to the late 2010s). A note on the overall study: The HLA type of each donor mattered for the analysis, because public TCR beta signatures pointed to carriage of CMV infection along with the matching HLA type. Beyond this particular receptor, the publication reports: The ex vivo response was dominated by HLA-C-restricted CMV-specific TCR beta clonotypes, which also provided the single most frequent clonotype in two of eight donors. Cumulative frequency of public TCR beta family members discriminated carriers of CMV infection plus the relevant HLA type in this cohort and an independent approximately 370-donor cohort.

This clonotype was found a few times. Its antigen specificity is not known. Base qualities are not at hand, and no much larger clone is one base apart. For sequencing, an Illumina HiSeq 1500 was employed. The public reads were reanalyzed by TCRdb: fastp trimming at Q25, MiXCR alignment, in-frame beta chains only. Every distinct CDR3 protein forms one entry, paired with its most common genes and DNA. For this sample the table gives 250,000 or so distinct CDR3 sequences, of which over 15% were detected only once. About 45% of the sample belongs to the ten largest clones. Looking up the germline V gene yields CDR1 SGHAT and CDR2 FQNNGV. Germline trimming amounts to 4 bases on V and 1 base on J, with 6 as the count of junction bases outside the gene matches. The CDR3 holds 18 amino acids from the cysteine to the phenylalanine. The DNA shown is the 54-base CDR3, in frame from base 1.

The sequenced sample consisted of CD8+ T cells from PBMCs. This receptor was identified in a human donor in good health (CMV status not recorded). Some clones in this sample may be carry-over from other donors' samples. Here the chain combines TRBV11-2 and TRBJ2-5; a stretch of 16 junction bases matches TRBD2. The CDR3: CASSWGLAGGVVQETQYF. In nucleotides, the sequence is TGTGCCAGCAGCTGGGGACTAGCGGGGGGGGTAGTCCAAGAGACCCAGTACTTC.